The entry that follows covers one TCR beta chain sequence. The target antigen is unknown. Profiling relied on immunoSEQ multiplex PCR, and the TCRdb table lists in-frame clones only, not all of them. The sample holds about 63,000 clones, around 85% seen once. This sample was taken from a study of OX40 agonist ivuxolimab in advanced cancers. Turning to the study itself: Ivuxolimab, an agonist antibody against OX40 (CD134), was given to patients. Three dose-escalation patients had partial responses: one with hepatocellular carcinoma and two with cutaneous melanoma. Study-wide results and limits: Expanded peripheral T cells had an undetermined antigen specificity. At 0.1 to 3.0 mg/kg, clonal expansion of CD4+ and CD8+ blood T cells had occurred by week 6.

Germline V lookup: CDR1 KGHSH, CDR2 LQKENI. The V end lost 3 bases, the J end lost 0 bases, and 9 bases lay between the germline ends. The length of the CDR3 is 14 residues. This chain connects TRBV18 to TRBJ2-7; tentative D call: TRBD1 (6 bases). This specimen was CD4+ or CD8+ T cells sorted from blood, taken in a trial of the OX40 agonist ivuxolimab. This clonotype originated in an adult with an advanced solid tumor such as melanoma, head and neck, liver or kidney cancer. In DNA form, the CDR3 reads TGTGCCAGCTCACCTGGGACAAACTCCTACGAGCAGTACTTC. Its translation is CASSPGTNSYEQYF.